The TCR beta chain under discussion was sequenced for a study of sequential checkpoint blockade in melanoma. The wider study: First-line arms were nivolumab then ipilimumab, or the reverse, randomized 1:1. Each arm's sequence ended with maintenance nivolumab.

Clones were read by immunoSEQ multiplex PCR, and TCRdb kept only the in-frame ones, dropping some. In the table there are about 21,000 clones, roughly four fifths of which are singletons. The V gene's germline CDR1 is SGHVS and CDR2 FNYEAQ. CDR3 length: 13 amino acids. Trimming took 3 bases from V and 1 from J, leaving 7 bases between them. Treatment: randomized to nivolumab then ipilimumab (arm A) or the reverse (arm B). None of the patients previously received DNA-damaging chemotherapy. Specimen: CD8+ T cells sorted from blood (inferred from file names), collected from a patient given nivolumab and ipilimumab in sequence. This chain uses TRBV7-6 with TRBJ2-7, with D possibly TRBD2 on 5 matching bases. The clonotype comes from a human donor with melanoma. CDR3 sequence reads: CASSFGESYEQYF. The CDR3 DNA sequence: TGTGCCAGCAGCTTTGGGGAGTCCTACGAGCAGTACTTC.